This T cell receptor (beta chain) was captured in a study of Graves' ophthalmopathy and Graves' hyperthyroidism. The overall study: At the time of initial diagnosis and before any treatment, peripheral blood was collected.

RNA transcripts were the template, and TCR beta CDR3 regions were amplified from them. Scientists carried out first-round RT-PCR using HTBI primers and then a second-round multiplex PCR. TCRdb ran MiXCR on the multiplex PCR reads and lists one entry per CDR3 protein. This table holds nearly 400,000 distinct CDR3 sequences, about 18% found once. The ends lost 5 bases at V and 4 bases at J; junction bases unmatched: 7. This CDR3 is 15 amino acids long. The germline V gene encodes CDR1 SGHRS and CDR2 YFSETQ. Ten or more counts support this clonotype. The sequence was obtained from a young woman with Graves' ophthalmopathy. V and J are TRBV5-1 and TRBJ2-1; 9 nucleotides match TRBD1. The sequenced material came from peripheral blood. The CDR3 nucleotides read TGCGCCAGCAGTCGGGGGACAGGGAATTACAATGAGCAGTTCTTC. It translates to CASSRGTGNYNEQFF. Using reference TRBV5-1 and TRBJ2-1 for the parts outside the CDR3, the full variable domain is KAGVTQTPRYLIKTRGQQVTLSCSPISGHRSVSWYQQTPGQGLQFLFEYFSETQRNKGNFPGRFSGRQFSNSRSEMNVSTLELGDSALYLCASSRGTGNYNEQFFGPGTRLTVL.